This T cell receptor beta chain was found in a study of blood T cell repertoires in COVID-19. Overall study: Sample material is recorded as cDNA or gDNA derived from T cells, B-cell-depleted T cells, or PBMCs.

Germline lookup yields CDR1 SGHAT and CDR2 FQDESV (reference sequence). Germline trimming cut 3 bases from V and 6 bases from J; bases unmatched to any gene: 5. The CDR3 contains 14 residues. In the original analysis: Using reference gene primer amplification, nucleated cell counts were estimated. This table comes from immunoSEQ multiplex PCR, and its TCRdb copy is limited to in-frame clones, with some not included. The V and J calls and clone size were taken over from that table, and D and trimming were inferred from the DNA. The sample has more than 110,000 clones, 90% seen once. The gene calls are TRBV11-1 and TRBJ2-1, with TRBD1 matching over 7 bases. The sample comprised peripheral blood. The clonotype was recovered from a woman of 80 years or more with acute or convalescent COVID-19. CDR3 protein: CASSLSRDSNEQFF. CDR3 nucleotide sequence: TGTGCCAGCAGCTTGTCCCGGGACAGCAATGAGCAGTTCTTC.